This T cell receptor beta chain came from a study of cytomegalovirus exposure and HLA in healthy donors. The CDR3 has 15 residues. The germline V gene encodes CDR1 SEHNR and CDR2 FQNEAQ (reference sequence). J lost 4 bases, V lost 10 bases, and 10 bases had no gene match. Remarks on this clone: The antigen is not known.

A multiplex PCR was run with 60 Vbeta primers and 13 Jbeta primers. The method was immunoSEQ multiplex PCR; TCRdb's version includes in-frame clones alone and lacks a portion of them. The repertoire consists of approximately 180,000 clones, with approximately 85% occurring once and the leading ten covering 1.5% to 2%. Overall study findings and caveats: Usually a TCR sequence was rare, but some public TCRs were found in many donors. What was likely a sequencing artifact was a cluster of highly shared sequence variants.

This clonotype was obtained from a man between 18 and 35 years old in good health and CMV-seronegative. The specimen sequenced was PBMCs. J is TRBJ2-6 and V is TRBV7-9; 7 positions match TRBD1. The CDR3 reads CATETGPRGANVLTF. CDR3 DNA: TGTGCCACCGAGACAGGGCCCAGGGGGGCCAACGTCCTGACTTTC.